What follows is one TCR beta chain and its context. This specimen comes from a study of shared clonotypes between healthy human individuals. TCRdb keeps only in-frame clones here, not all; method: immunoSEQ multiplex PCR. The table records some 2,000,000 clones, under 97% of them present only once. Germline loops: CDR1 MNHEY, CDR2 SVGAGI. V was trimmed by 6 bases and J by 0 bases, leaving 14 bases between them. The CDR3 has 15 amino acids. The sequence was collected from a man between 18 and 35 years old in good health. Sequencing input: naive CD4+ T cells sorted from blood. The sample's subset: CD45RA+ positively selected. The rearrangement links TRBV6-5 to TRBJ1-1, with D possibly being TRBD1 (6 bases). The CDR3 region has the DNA TGTGCCAGCAGCGGGGTAACAGGGATGAACACTGAAGCTTTCTTT. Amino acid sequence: CASSGVTGMNTEAFF.